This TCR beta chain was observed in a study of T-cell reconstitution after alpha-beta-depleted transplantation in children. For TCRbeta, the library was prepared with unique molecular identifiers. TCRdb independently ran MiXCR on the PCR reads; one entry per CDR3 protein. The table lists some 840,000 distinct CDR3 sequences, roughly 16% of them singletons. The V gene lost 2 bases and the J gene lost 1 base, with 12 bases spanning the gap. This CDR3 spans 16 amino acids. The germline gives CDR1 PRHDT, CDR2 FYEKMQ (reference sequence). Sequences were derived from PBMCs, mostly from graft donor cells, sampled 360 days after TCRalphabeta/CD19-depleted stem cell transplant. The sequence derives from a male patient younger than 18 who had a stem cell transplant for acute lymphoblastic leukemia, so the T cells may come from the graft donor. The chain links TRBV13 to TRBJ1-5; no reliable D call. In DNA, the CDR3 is TGTGCCAGCAGCTTAAGCGCCGGGAAAAGCAATCAGCCCCAGCATTTT. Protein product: CASSLSAGKSNQPQHF.